This note documents a single T cell receptor beta chain sequence. This entry comes from a study of blood T cell repertoires in COVID-19. Across the whole study: From the United States, Italy and Spain came samples of acute and convalescent COVID-19.

Original data processing: From reference gene primer amplification, estimates of nucleated cell counts were derived. Profiled with immunoSEQ multiplex PCR; TCRdb holds only in-frame clones, not every one. The V and J calls and clone size were taken over from that table, and D and trimming were inferred from the DNA. The sample yields some 310,000 clones, nearly 90% seen once. V lost 2 bases, J lost 12 bases, and 10 bases lay in between. The CDR3 loop spans 10 amino acids. Germline V gene sequence: CDR1 DFQATT, CDR2 SNEGSKA (reference sequence). This receptor was identified in a woman between 40 and 55 years old with COVID-19, enrolled during active disease. The genes are TRBV20-1 and TRBJ1-1; D is unresolved. Sequenced input: peripheral blood. The CDR3 loop is CSARSTRTFF. CDR3 coding DNA: TGCAGTGCTAGAAGCACGAGAACTTTCTTT.